The 20 T cell receptor beta chains in this list originate from one sample, sequenced in a study of OX40 agonist ivuxolimab in advanced cancers. Sequencing was performed with immunoSEQ multiplex PCR; in TCRdb, only in-frame clones are kept and a portion is missing. The sample carries around 76,000 clones, about 88% recorded once. The sample here was CD4+ or CD8+ T cells sorted from blood, taken in a trial of the OX40 agonist ivuxolimab. All receptors come from an adult with an advanced solid tumor such as melanoma, head and neck, liver or kidney cancer.

The rearrangement links TRBV7-9 to TRBJ1-5; D possibly corresponds to TRBD1 (5 bases). V was cut by 0 bases and J by 4 bases, with 10 bases left in between. The CDR3 loop spans 15 amino acids. Germline CDR1 SEHNR, CDR2 FQNEAQ (reference sequence). CDR3 bases: TGTGCCAGCAGCTTAGCTGGGGCAAAAAATCAGCCCCAGCATTTT. It codes for CASSLAGAKNQPQHF.

This chain joins TRBV10-3 and TRBJ1-1; D is possibly TRBD1 (6 bases). The CDR3 covers 14 residues. Germline-derived CDR1 and CDR2 are ENHRY and SYGVKD. V was cut by 10 bases and J by 1 base, with 16 bases left in between. The CDR3 region has the DNA TGTGCCACCATCAGGGGACTCTCGAACACTGAAGCTTTCTTT. Amino acids: CATIRGLSNTEAFF.

The V call is TRBV29-1, the J call TRBJ1-4, with 7 bases fitting TRBD1. The CDR3 runs 12 residues. From germline, CDR1 is SQVTM and CDR2 ANQGSEA. After removal of 6 bases from V and 6 bases from J, the junction contained 4 bases not matched to a gene. The CDR3 loop is CSVQGGDEKLFF. The CDR3 nucleotides are TGCAGCGTGCAGGGGGGGGATGAAAAACTGTTTTTT.

The gene calls are TRBV5-1 and TRBJ2-2; TRBD2 matches 9 bases. Germline CDR1 reads SGHRS; CDR2 reads YFSETQ. V lost 0 bases to trimming and J lost 3 bases; unmatched junction nucleotides: 6. The CDR3 totals 17 residues. CDR3 region: CASSLASGVWDTGELFF. DNA of the CDR3: TGCGCCAGCAGCTTGGCTAGCGGGGTTTGGGACACCGGGGAGCTGTTTTTT.

The chain has TRBV18 and TRBJ1-2, with D perhaps matching TRBD1 (5 bases). The germline gives CDR1 KGHSH, CDR2 LQKENI. The CDR3 loop spans 15 amino acids. Trimming took off 3 bases at V and 4 bases at J, with 15 bases between the two ends. In nucleotides, the CDR3 is TGTGCCAGCTCACCGGCGGGGGACGGAAGCTATGGCTACACCTTC. Protein sequence: CASSPAGDGSYGYTF.

This chain links TRBV30 with TRBJ2-5; D is possibly TRBD1 (5 bases). Looked up from germline, CDR1 is GTSNPN and CDR2 is SVGIG (reference sequence). The V gene lost 4 bases and the J gene lost 5 bases, with 17 bases spanning the gap. There are 14 residues in the CDR3. The CDR3 DNA reads TGTGCCTGGAAAAGGGCAGGGTCTGGGGAGACCCAGTACTTC. Its translation: CAWKRAGSGETQYF.

V is TRBV18 and J is TRBJ1-5; D is uncertain. The CDR3 runs to 14 residues. The germline V gene encodes CDR1 KGHSH and CDR2 LQKENI. Between the trimmed V and J ends, which lost 3 bases and 0 bases, there was a span of 6 bases. CDR3 loop: CASSPTISNQPQHF. Written as DNA, the CDR3 is TGTGCCAGCTCACCCACGATTAGCAATCAGCCCCAGCATTTT.

The V gene is TRBV9, the J gene TRBJ1-2; D call uncertain. The germline gives CDR1 SGDLS, CDR2 YYNGEE. The CDR3 has 15 residues. Between the trimmed V and J ends, which lost 0 bases and 7 bases, there was a span of 16 bases. DNA of the CDR3: TGTGCCAGCAGCGTAGGATTCGAGGTTGCAGGTGGCTACACCTTC. Translation: CASSVGFEVAGGYTF.

The chain employs TRBV5-6 and TRBJ2-1; D is ambiguous. Germline CDR1 is SGHDT and CDR2 is YYEEEE. Between the trimmed V and J ends, which lost 0 bases and 0 bases, there was a span of 4 bases. The CDR3 runs to 14 residues. The CDR3 region is CASSLVSSYNEQFF. The CDR3 DNA sequence: TGTGCCAGCAGCTTGGTGAGCTCCTACAATGAGCAGTTCTTC.

Only one count was recorded for this clone. The J gene is TRBJ1-1, the V gene TRBV7-3, with TRBD1 as a possible D gene (5 bases). Trimming stripped 2 bases from V and 5 bases from J, with 9 bases between. The CDR3 is 13 amino acids. Germline loops: CDR1 SGHTA, CDR2 FQGTGA. In DNA, the CDR3 is TGTGCCAGCAGCTTACGGGCAGGGACTGAAGCTTTCTTT. Translated, it gives CASSLRAGTEAFF.

V gene TRBV30 combines with J gene TRBJ1-5; 9 bases align to TRBD1. Germline loops: CDR1 GTSNPN, CDR2 SVGIG (reference sequence). The V gene end was trimmed by 0 bases and the J gene end by 2 bases; junction bases not matched to a gene: 20. The CDR3 is 21 amino acids. In nucleotides, the CDR3 is TGTGCCTGGAGTGTACGATTGGGGACGGGACAGGGTCTAGGGGGCAATCAGCCCCAGCATTTT. It codes for CAWSVRLGTGQGLGGNQPQHF.

The J gene is TRBJ2-1, the V gene TRBV5-1; the D is unclear. V lost 4 bases and J 6 bases, leaving 8 bases between the germline ends. The CDR3 length is 12 residues. The germline CDR1 and CDR2 sequences are SGHRS and YFSETQ. The CDR3 DNA sequence: TGCGCCAGCAGCATACCCTCCAATGAGCAGTTCTTC. Translated, it gives CASSIPSNEQFF.

The rearrangement links TRBV18 to TRBJ2-7; D not resolved. With 1 base removed from V and 3 bases from J, the gap between germline ends came to 7 bases. This CDR3 contains 13 residues. In germline, CDR1 is KGHSH, CDR2 LQKENI. The CDR3 DNA sequence: TGTGCCAGCTCACCACACAAGGGCTACGAGCAGTACTTC. As protein: CASSPHKGYEQYF.

The J gene is TRBJ1-4, the V gene TRBV6-1; TRBD1 matches 9 bases. Trimming cost V 6 bases and J 7 bases; bases outside gene matches: 9. Germline lookup yields CDR1 MNHNS and CDR2 SASEGT. The CDR3 is made up of 15 amino acids. The CDR3 region has the DNA TGTGCCAGCAGCACACCGGGACAGGGAGGTGAAAAACTGTTTTTT. Residues: CASSTPGQGGEKLFF.

This sequence joins TRBV28 and TRBJ2-6; 9 bases are shared with TRBD1. The V gene's germline CDR1 is MDHEN and CDR2 SYDVKM. The ends lost 8 bases at V and 7 bases at J; junction bases unmatched: 3. The CDR3 is 13 residues long. DNA for the CDR3: TGTGCCAGCGGGACAGGGAATGCCAACGTCCTGACTTTC. Protein sequence: CASGTGNANVLTF.

This chain links TRBV4-1 with TRBJ2-1; 13 nucleotides match TRBD2. Germline CDR1 reads MGHRA; CDR2 reads YSYEKL. The junction had 7 bases not matched to a gene; V was cut back by 1 base and J by 4 bases. The CDR3 covers 18 residues. The CDR3 loop reads CASSQVDLGLAGYNEQFF. The CDR3 DNA sequence: TGCGCCAGCAGCCAAGTCGACCTGGGACTAGCGGGATACAATGAGCAGTTCTTC.

The chain couples TRBV28 to TRBJ2-3; TRBD2 aligns across 8 bases. The V gene end was trimmed by 1 base and the J gene end by 6 bases; junction bases not matched to a gene: 6. CDR3 length equals 15 residues. Germline assignment: CDR1 MDHEN and CDR2 SYDVKM. CDR3 amino acids: CASSLSSGRPDTQYF. The CDR3, as DNA: TGTGCCAGCAGTTTATCAAGCGGGAGACCTGATACGCAGTATTTT.

This rearrangement joins TRBV29-1 to TRBJ1-1; 7 bases agree with TRBD1. This CDR3 has 12 residues. The ends lost 2 bases at V and 11 bases at J; junction bases unmatched: 8. Germline lookup yields CDR1 SQVTM and CDR2 ANQGSEA. CDR3 sequence (DNA): TGCAGCGTTGAAAAGGGGGCGAGTGAGGCTTTCTTT. Its translation: CSVEKGASEAFF.

J is TRBJ1-2 and V is TRBV19; 7 nucleotides match TRBD1. This CDR3 spans 13 amino acids. Germline loops: CDR1 LNHDA, CDR2 SQIVND (reference sequence). Trimming at V came to 11 bases and at J to 3 bases, leaving 9 bases not matched to a gene. The CDR3: CAAARDRDYGYTF. In nucleotides, the CDR3 is TGTGCCGCAGCCAGAGACAGGGACTATGGCTACACCTTC.

This chain connects TRBV28 to TRBJ2-3; 8 positions match TRBD2. This CDR3 contains 13 residues. The ends lost 6 bases at V and 2 bases at J; junction bases unmatched: 1. Germline loops: CDR1 MDHEN, CDR2 SYDVKM. The DNA of the CDR3 is TGTGCCAGCAGCGGGGGGGCCACAGATACGCAGTATTTT. It encodes CASSGGATDTQYF.